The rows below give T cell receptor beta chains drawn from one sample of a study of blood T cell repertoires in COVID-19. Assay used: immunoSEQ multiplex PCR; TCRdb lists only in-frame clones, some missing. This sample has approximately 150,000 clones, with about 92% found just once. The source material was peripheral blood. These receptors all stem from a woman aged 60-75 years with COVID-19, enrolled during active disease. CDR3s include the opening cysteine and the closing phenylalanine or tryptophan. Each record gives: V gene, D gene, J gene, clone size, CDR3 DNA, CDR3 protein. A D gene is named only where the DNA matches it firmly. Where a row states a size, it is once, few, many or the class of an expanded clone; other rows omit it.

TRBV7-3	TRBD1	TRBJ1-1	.	TGTGCCAGCAGCTACCTGGGACAGATGAACACTGAAGCTTTCTTT	CASSYLGQMNTEAFF
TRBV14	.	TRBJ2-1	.	TGTGCCAGCAGCCAACGGCAGGGGACAAGAGAGGCGCAGTTCTTC	CASSQRQGTREAQFF
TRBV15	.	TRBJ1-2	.	TGTGCCACCAGCCGGAATCGCGCGAGCGGGTATGGCTACACCTTC	CATSRNRASGYGYTF
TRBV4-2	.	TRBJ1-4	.	TGTGCCAGCAGCCAAGATGGGGGCATGGGTGAAAAACTGTTTTTT	CASSQDGGMGEKLFF
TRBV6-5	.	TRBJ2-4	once	TGTGCCAGCAGACCAGGGTATACCAAAAACATTCAGTACTTC	CASRPGYTKNIQYF
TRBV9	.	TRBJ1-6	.	TGTGCCAGCAGCGTAGCTCAGAGTTCTAGCTCCTATAATTCACCCCTCCACTTT	CASSVAQSSSSYNSPLHF
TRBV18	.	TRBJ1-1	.	TGTGCCAGCTCACAAGAATCACAGGGCTTTGAAGCTTTCTTT	CASSQESQGFEAFF
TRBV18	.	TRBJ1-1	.	TGTGCCAGCTCACCCAGACAGAAGAACACTGAAGCTTTCTTT	CASSPRQKNTEAFF
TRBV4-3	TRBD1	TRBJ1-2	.	TGCGCCAGCAGCCAAGATAGGGCAGGGGGGGGCTACACCTTC	CASSQDRAGGGYTF
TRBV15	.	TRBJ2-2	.	TGTGCCACCAGCAGAGATTCGTCAAGGGGAATGTCCACCGGGGAGCTGTTTTTT	CATSRDSSRGMSTGELFF
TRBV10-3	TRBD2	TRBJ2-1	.	TGTGCCATCAGGGGGACTAGCGGGGAGCCTTACAATGAGCAGTTCTTC	CAIRGTSGEPYNEQFF
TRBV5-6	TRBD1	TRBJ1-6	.	TGTGCCAGCAGCCCCCCGCCGGGACAGCTAAATTCACCCCTCCACTTT	CASSPPPGQLNSPLHF
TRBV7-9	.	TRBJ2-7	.	TGTGCCAGCAGCCCCAGGACGGGGAGCTACGAGCAGTACTTC	CASSPRTGSYEQYF
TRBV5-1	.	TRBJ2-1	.	TGCGCCAGCAGCGTCGACTACGCCTCCTACAATGAGCAGTTCTTC	CASSVDYASYNEQFF
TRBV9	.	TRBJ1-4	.	TGTGCCAGCAGCGTAGGTGGGGCAGATTTCGGTGAAAAACTGTTTTTT	CASSVGGADFGEKLFF
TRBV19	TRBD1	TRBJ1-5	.	TGTGCCATCGCGTTGGACAGGGGCCAGCCCCAGCATTTT	CAIALDRGQPQHF
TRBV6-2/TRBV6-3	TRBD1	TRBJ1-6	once	TGTGCCAGCAGTTACTCCACAGGGGCGCGGAATTCACCCCTCCACTTT	CASSYSTGARNSPLHF
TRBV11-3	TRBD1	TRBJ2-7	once	TGTGCCAGCAGCTCCACTCCGGACAGGGTCCCCTACGAGCAGTACTTC	CASSSTPDRVPYEQYF
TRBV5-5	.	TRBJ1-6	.	TGTGCCAGCAGCTTAGACAGGAATGCCTATAATTCACCCCTCCACTTT	CASSLDRNAYNSPLHF
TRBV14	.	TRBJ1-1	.	TGTGCCAGCAGCCGAAACAGACAGAACACTGAAGCTTTCTTT	CASSRNRQNTEAFF
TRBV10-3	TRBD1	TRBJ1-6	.	TGTGCCATCGCAAAGGGACAGGGCGATTCACCCCTCCACTTT	CAIAKGQGDSPLHF
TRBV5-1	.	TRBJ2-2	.	TGCGCCAGCAGCCCGGGGGACTTCGCCGGGGAGCTGTTTTTT	CASSPGDFAGELFF
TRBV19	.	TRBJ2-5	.	TGTGCCAGTAGTCCCGTTTCTCGGACAATTTCGTTCGGGACCCAGTACTTC	CASSPVSRTISFGTQYF
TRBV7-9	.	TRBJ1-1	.	TGTGCCAGCAGCAAGATAGTGGTTGAAGCTTTCTTT	CASSKIVVEAFF
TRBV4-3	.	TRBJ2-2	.	TGCGCCAGCAGCCCTTTTGACACCGGGGAGCTGTTTTTT	CASSPFDTGELFF
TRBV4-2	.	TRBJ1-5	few	TGTGCCAGCAGCTCGGGGGGAAATCAGCCCCAGCATTTT	CASSSGGNQPQHF
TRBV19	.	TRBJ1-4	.	TGTGCCAGTGGAGACGACGGACTTACGAAACTGTTTTTT	CASGDDGLTKLFF
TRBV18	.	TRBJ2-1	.	TGTGCCAGCTCACCGGAGTTGGACAGTCAAGCGCAGTTCTTC	CASSPELDSQAQFF
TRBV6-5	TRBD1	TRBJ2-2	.	TGTGCCAGCATCCGGGACAGCGCGAACACCGGGGAGCTGTTTTTT	CASIRDSANTGELFF
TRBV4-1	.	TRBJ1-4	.	TGCGCCAGCAGCCAAGATTTACGTCCCCCTCAGGGTGAAAAACTGTTTTTT	CASSQDLRPPQGEKLFF
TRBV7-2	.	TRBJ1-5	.	TGTGCCAGCAGCGCAACAGGGTTGGGCAATCAGCCCCAGCATTTT	CASSATGLGNQPQHF
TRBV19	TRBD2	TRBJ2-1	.	TGTGCCAGTAGTAGCGGGGGGGCGCGGAATGAGCAGTTCTTC	CASSSGGARNEQFF
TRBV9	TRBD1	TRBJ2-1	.	TGTGCCAGCAGCACCTGGGACAGCCCTGGTAATGAGCAGTTCTTC	CASSTWDSPGNEQFF
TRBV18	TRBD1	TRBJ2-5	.	TGTGCCAGCTCCCCTGGACAGGGGGCGGAAGAGACCCAGTACTTC	CASSPGQGAEETQYF
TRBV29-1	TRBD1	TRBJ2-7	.	TGCAGCGGAAGACAGGGGAGCTCCTACGAGCAGTACTTC	CSGRQGSSYEQYF
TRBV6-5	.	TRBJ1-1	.	TGTGCCAGCAGTTACGGGCAGATCACTGAAGCTTTCTTT	CASSYGQITEAFF
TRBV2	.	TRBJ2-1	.	TGTGCCAGCGTTTTTGATAGCTCCTACAATGAGCAGTTCTTC	CASVFDSSYNEQFF
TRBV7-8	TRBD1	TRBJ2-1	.	TGTGCCAGCAGCCGTCTGCTTATAGGGGGCGAGCAGTTCTTC	CASSRLLIGGEQFF
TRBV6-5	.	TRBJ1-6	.	TGTGCCAGCAGTTACGTCGGCAGGCGGGATTCACCCCTCCACTTT	CASSYVGRRDSPLHF
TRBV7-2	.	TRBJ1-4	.	TGTGCCAGCAGCTTAGAATGGTCCGCCCGGAGGGAACTGTTTTTT	CASSLEWSARRELFF